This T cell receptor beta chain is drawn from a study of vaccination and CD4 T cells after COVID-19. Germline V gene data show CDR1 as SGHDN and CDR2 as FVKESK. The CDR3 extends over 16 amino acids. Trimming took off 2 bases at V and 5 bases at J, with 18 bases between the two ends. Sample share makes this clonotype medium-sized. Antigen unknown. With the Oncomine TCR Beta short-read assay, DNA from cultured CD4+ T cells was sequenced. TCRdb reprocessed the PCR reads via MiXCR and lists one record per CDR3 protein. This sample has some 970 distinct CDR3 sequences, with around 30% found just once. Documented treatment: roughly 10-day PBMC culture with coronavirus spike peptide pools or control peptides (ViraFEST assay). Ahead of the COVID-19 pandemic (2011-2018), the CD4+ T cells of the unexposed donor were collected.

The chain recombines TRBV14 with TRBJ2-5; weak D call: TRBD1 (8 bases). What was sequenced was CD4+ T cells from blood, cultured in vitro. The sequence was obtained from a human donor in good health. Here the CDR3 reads CASSQHRGGTSETQYF. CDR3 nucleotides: TGTGCCAGCAGCCAACACAGGGGGGGGACATCGGAGACCCAGTACTTC.